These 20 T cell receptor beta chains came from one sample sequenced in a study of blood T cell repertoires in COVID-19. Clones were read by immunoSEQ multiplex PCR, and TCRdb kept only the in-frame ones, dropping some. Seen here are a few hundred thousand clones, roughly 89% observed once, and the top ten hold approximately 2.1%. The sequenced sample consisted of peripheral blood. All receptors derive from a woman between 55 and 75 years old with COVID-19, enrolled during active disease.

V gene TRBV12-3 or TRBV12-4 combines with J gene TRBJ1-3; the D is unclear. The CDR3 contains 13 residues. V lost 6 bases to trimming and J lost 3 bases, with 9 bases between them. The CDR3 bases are TGTGCCAGCAGCCTTTTTCTTGGAAACACCATATATTTT. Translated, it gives CASSLFLGNTIYF.

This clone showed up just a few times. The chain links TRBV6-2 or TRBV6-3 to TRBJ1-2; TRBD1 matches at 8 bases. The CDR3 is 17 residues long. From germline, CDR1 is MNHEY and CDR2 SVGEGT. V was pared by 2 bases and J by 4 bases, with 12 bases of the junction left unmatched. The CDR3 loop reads CASSYPTRTGLFYGYTF. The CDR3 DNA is TGTGCCAGCAGTTACCCAACACGGACAGGGCTATTCTATGGCTACACCTTC.

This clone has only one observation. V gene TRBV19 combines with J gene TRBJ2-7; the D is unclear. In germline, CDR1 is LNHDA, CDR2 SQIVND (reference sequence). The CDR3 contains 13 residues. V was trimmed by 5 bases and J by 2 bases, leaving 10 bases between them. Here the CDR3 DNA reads TGTGCCAGTAGTTTCTTGGGCGCCTACGAGCAGTACTTC. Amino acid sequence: CASSFLGAYEQYF.

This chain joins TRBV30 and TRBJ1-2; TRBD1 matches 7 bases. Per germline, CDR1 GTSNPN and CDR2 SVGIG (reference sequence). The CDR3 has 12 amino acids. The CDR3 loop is CAFVGTARGYTF. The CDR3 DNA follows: TGTGCTTTCGTCGGGACAGCGAGAGGCTACACCTTC.

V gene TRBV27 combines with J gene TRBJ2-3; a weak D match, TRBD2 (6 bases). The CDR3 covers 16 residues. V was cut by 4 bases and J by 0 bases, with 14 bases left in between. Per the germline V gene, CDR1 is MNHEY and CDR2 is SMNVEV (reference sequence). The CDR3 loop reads CASSSHGGGSTDTQYF. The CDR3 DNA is TGTGCCAGCAGTTCCCACGGGGGTGGGAGCACAGATACGCAGTATTTT.

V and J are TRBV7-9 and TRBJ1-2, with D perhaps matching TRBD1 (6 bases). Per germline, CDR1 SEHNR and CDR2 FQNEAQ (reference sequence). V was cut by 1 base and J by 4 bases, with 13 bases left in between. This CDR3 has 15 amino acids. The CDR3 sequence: CASSLETGLGYGYTF. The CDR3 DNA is TGTGCCAGCAGCTTAGAGACAGGCCTGGGCTATGGCTACACCTTC.

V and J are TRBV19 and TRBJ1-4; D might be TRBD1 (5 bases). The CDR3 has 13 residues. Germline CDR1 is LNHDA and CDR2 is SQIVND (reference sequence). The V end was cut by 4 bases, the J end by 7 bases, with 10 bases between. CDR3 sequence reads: CASSKQVAEKLFF. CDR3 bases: TGTGCCAGTAGTAAACAGGTTGCTGAAAAACTGTTTTTT.

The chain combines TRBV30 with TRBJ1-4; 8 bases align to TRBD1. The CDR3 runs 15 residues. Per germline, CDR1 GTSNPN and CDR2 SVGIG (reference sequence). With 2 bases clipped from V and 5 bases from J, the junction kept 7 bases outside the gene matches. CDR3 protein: CAWSTGQGGNEKLFF. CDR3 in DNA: TGTGCCTGGAGTACCGGACAGGGTGGGAATGAAAAACTGTTTTTT.

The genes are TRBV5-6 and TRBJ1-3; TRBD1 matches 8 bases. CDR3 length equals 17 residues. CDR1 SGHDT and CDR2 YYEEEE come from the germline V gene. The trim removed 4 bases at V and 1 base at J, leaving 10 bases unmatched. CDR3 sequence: CASSVTTGGRSGNTIYF. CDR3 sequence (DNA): TGTGCCAGCAGCGTCACAACAGGGGGTAGATCTGGAAACACCATATATTTT.

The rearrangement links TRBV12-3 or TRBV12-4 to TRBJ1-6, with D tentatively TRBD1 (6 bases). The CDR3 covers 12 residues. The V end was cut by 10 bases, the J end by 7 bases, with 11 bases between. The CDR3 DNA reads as TGTGCCACCAGGGGCGGGAATTCACCCCTCCACTTT. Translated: CATRGGNSPLHF.

CDR3 residues: CASSLGQNRGLDTEAFF. The CDR3, as DNA: TGTGCCAGCAGCTTAGGACAGAACAGGGGGCTGGACACTGAAGCTTTCTTT. This chain uses TRBV7-3 with TRBJ1-1; TRBD1 matches 9 bases. Per the germline V gene, CDR1 is SGHTA and CDR2 is FQGTGA. The CDR3 has 17 amino acids. Losses at the gene ends were 2 bases for V and 3 bases for J; bases not matched to a gene: 10. Full variable domain (missing parts from reference TRBV7-3 and TRBJ1-1): GAGVSQTPSNKVTEKGKYVELRCDPISGHTALYWYRQSLGQGPEFLIYFQGTGAADDSGLPNDRFFAVRPEGSVSTLKIQRTERGDSAVYLCASSLGQNRGLDTEAFFGQGTRLTVV.

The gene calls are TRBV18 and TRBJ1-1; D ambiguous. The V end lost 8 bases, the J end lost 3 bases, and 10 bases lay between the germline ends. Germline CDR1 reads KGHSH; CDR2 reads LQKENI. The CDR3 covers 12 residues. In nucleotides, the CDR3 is TGTGCCAGCCGGTTCACAGACACTGAAGCTTTCTTT. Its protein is CASRFTDTEAFF.

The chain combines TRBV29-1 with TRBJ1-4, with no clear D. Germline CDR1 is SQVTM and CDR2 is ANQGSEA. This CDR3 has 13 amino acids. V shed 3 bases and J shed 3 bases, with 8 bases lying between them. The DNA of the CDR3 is TGCAGCGTTGATTTCGGGGCTAATGAAAAACTGTTTTTT. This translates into CSVDFGANEKLFF. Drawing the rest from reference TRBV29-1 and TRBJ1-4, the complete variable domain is SAVISQKPSRDICQRGTSLTIQCQVDSQVTMMFWYRQQPGQSLTLIATANQGSEATYESGFVIDKFPISRPNLTFSTLTVSNMSPEDSSIYLCSVDFGANEKLFFGSGTQLSVL.

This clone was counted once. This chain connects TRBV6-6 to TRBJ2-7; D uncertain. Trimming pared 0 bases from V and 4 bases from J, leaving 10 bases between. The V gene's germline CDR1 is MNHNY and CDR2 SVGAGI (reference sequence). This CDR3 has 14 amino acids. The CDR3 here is CASSYSRHGYEQYF. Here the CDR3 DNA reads TGTGCCAGCAGTTACTCCAGACATGGTTACGAGCAGTACTTC.

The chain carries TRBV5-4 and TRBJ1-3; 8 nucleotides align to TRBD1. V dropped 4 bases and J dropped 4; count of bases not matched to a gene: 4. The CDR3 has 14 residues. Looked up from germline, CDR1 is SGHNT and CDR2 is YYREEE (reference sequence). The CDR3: CASSDGTGGNTIYF. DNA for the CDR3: TGTGCCAGCAGCGACGGGACAGGAGGAAACACCATATATTTT.

CDR3 DNA sequence: TGTGCCAGCAGCCAAGTAGCGGCGCAGCCCCAGCATTTT. Translation: CASSQVAAQPQHF. The chain uses TRBV4-2 and TRBJ1-5, with D uncertain. The V gene lost 1 base and the J gene lost 7 bases, with 8 bases spanning the gap. The CDR3 length is 13 residues. The germline gives CDR1 LGHNA, CDR2 YNFKEQ.

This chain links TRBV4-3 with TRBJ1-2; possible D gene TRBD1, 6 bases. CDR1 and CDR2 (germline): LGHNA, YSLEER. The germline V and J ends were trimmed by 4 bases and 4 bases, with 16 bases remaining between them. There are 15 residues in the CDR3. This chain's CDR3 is CASSRDSGQSYGYTF. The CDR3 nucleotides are TGCGCCAGCAGCCGAGACTCCGGACAGTCCTATGGCTACACCTTC.

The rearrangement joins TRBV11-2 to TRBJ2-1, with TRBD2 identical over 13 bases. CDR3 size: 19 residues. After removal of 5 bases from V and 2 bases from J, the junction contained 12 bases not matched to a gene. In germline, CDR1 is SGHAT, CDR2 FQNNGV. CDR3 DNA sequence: TGTGCCAGCAGCCCGGGACTAGCGGGACGAACCCACACCTACAATGAGCAGTTCTTC. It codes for CASSPGLAGRTHTYNEQFF.

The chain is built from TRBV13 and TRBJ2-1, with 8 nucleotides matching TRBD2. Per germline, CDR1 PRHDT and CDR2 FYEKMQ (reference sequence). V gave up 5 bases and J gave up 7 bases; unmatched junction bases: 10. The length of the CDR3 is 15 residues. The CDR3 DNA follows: TGTGCCAGCAGCGGCCCAAGGGGCGGGGGGAATGAGCAGTTCTTC. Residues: CASSGPRGGGNEQFF.

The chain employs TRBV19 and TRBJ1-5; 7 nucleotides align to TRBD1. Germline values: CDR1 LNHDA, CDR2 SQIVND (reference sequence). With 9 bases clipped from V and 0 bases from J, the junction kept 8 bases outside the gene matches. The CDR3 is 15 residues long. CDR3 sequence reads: CASQTGQNSNQPQHF. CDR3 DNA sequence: TGTGCCAGCCAGACAGGGCAGAATAGCAATCAGCCCCAGCATTTT.